The present T cell receptor (beta chain) was sequenced within a study of T cell responses to AZD1222 COVID-19 vaccine. The study, taken as a whole, reports: The sample set comprised mostly white British donors with more females, and clonal diversity was possibly underestimated.

Turning to this clone: Its specificity is unknown.

Losses at the gene ends were 4 bases for V and 6 bases for J; bases not matched to a gene: 8. The CDR3 runs to 14 residues. Germline-derived CDR1 and CDR2 are SEHNR and FQNEAQ (reference sequence). Assay: immunoSEQ multiplex PCR; the TCRdb copy retains only in-frame clones and omits some. The sample has over 100,000 clones; 80% to 90% are singletons. The input for sequencing was peripheral blood, taken on day 0 of AZD1222 vaccination. This TCR derives from an adult in good health. The chain carries TRBV7-9 and TRBJ2-7, with TRBD1 matching over 8 bases. The CDR3 coding sequence is TGTGCCAGCAGCTCATGGGGGACAGGCTCCGAGCAGTACTTC. Amino acid sequence: CASSSWGTGSEQYF.